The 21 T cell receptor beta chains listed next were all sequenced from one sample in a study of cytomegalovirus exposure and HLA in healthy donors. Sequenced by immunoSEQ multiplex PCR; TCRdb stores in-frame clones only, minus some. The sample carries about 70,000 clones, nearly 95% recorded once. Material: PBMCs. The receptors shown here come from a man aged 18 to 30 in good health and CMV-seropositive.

In DNA, the CDR3 is TGTGCCAGCAAGCTGGATCAGCCCCAGCATTTT. Translated: CASKLDQPQHF. J is TRBJ1-5 and V is TRBV6-5; D not certain. From germline, CDR1 is MNHEY and CDR2 SVGAGI. There are 11 residues in the CDR3. The ends were cut back, 7 bases at V and 5 bases at J, with 6 bases in the middle.

CDR3 nucleotide sequence: TGTGCCAGCAGCCAAGAAACATTAGCGGGATCAACCTACGAGCAGTACTTC. Amino acid sequence: CASSQETLAGSTYEQYF. The genes are TRBV4-2 and TRBJ2-7; 8 bases align to TRBD2. The CDR3 extends over 17 amino acids. CDR1 LGHNA and CDR2 YNFKEQ come from the germline V gene. V shed 0 bases, J shed 2 bases, and the junction held 9 bases outside the gene matches.

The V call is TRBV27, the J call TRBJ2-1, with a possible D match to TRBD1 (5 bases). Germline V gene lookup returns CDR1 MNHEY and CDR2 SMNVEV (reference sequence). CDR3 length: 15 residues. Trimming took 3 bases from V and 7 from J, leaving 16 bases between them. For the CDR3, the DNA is TGTGCCAGCAGTTTTGGGGCAGGATTTACAAATGAGCAGTTCTTC. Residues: CASSFGAGFTNEQFF.

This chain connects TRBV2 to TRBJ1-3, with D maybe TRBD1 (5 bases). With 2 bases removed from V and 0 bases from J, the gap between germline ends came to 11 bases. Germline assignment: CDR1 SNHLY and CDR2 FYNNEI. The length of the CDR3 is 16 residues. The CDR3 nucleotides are TGTGCCAGCAGTGAATATGGGGGAGGCTCTGGAAACACCATATATTTT. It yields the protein CASSEYGGGSGNTIYF.

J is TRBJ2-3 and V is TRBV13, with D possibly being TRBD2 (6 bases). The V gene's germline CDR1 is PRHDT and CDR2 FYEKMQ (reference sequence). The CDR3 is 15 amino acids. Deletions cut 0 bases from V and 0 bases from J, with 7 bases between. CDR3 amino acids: CASSLGGTSTDTQYF. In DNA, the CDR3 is TGTGCCAGCAGCTTAGGCGGGACTAGCACAGATACGCAGTATTTT. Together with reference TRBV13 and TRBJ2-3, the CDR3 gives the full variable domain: AAGVIQSPRHLIKEKRETATLKCYPIPRHDTVYWYQQGPGQDPQFLISFYEKMQSDKGSIPDRFSAQQFSDYHSELNMSSLELGDSALYFCASSLGGTSTDTQYFGPGTRLTVL.

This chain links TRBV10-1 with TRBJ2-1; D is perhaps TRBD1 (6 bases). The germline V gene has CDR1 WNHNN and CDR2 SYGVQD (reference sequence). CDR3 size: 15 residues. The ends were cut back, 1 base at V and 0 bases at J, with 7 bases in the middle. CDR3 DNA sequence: TGCGCCAGCAGTGAGTTGGACAGCTCCTACAATGAGCAGTTCTTC. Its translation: CASSELDSSYNEQFF.

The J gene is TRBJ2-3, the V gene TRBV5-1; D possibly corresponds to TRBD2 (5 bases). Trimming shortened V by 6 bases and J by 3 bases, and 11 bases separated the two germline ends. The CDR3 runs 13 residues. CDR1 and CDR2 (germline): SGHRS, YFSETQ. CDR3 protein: CASKDLNTDTQYF. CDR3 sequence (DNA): TGCGCCAGCAAGGACTTAAATACAGATACGCAGTATTTT.

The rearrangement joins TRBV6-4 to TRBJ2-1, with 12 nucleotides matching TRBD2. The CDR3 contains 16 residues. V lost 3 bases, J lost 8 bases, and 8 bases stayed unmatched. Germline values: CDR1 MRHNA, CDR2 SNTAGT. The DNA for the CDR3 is TGTGCCAGCAGTGAGACTCTAGCGGGAGGGCCTCATGAGCAGTTCTTC. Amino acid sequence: CASSETLAGGPHEQFF.

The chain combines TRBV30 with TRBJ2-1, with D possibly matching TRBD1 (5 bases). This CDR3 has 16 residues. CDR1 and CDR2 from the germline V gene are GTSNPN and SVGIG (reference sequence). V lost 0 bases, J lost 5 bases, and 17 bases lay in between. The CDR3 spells CAWSVPQGPVNNEQFF. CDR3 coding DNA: TGTGCCTGGAGTGTACCTCAGGGCCCCGTGAACAATGAGCAGTTCTTC.

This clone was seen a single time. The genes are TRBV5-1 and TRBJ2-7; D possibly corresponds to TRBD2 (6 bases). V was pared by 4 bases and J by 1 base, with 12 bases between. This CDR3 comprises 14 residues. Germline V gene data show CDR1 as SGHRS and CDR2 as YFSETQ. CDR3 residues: CASSARGASYEQYF. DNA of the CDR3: TGCGCCAGCAGCGCCCGCGGGGCTTCCTACGAGCAGTACTTC. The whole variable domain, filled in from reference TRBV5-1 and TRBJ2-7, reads KAGVTQTPRYLIKTRGQQVTLSCSPISGHRSVSWYQQTPGQGLQFLFEYFSETQRNKGNFPGRFSGRQFSNSRSEMNVSTLELGDSALYLCASSARGASYEQYFGPGTRLTVT.

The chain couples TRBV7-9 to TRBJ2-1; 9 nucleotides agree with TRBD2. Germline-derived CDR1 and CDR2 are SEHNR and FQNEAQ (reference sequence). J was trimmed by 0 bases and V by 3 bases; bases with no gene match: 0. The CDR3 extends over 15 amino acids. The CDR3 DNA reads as TGTGCCAGCAGCTTTAGCGGGAGCTCCTACAATGAGCAGTTCTTC. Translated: CASSFSGSSYNEQFF.

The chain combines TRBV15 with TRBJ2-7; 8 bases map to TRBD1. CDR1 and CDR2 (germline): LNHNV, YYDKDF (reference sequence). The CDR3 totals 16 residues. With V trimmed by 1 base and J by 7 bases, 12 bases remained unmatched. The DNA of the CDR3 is TGTGCCACCAGCAGAGTGGTAGGACAGGGAATCTATGAGCAGTACTTC. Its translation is CATSRVVGQGIYEQYF.

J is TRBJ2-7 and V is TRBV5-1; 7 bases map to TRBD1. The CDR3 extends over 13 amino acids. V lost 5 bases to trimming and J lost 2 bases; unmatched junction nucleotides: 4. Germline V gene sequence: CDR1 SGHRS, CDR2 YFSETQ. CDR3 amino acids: CASRRDSTYEQYF. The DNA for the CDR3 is TGCGCCAGCAGACGGGACAGTACCTACGAGCAGTACTTC.

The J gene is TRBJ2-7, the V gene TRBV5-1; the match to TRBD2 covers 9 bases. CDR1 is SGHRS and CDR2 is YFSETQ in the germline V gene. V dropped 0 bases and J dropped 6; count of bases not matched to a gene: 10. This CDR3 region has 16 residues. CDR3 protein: CASSLAPGGRACEQYF. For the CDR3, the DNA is TGCGCCAGCAGCTTGGCCCCAGGCGGGAGGGCTTGCGAGCAGTACTTC.

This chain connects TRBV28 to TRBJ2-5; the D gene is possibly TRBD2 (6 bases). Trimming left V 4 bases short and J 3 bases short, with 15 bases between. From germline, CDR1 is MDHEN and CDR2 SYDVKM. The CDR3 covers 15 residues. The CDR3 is CASSSLAETEETQYF. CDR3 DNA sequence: TGTGCCAGCAGTTCATTAGCGGAGACGGAAGAGACCCAGTACTTC. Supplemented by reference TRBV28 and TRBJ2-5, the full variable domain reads DVKVTQSSRYLVKRTGEKVFLECVQDMDHENMFWYRQDPGLGLRLIYFSYDVKMKEKGDIPEGYSVSREKKERFSLILESASTNQTSMYLCASSSLAETEETQYFGPGTRLLVL.

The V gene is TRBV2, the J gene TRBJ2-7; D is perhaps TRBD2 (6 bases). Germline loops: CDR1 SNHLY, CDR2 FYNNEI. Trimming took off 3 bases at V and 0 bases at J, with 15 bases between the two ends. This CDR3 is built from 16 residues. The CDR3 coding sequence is TGTGCCAGCAGTGACCCCGGGACTCTAGCCTCCTACGAGCAGTACTTC. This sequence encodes CASSDPGTLASYEQYF.

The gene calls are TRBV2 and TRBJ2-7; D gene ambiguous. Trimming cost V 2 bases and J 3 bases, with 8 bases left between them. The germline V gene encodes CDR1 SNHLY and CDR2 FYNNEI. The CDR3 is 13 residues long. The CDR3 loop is CASSETLFYEQYF. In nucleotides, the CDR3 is TGTGCCAGCAGTGAAACTTTATTCTACGAGCAGTACTTC.

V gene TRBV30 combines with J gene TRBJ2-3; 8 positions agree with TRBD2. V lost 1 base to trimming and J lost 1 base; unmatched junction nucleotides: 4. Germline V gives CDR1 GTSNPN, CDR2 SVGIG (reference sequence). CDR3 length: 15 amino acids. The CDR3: CAWSAGGPGTDTQYF. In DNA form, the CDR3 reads TGTGCCTGGAGTGCGGGAGGGCCAGGCACAGATACGCAGTATTTT.

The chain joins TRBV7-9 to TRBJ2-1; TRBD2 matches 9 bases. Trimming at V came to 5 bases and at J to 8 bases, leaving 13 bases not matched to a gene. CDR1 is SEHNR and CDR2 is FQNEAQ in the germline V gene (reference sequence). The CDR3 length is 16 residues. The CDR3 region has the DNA TGTGCCAGCAGCCCAACTAGCGGGCAGACGATATATGAGCAGTTCTTC. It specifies CASSPTSGQTIYEQFF.

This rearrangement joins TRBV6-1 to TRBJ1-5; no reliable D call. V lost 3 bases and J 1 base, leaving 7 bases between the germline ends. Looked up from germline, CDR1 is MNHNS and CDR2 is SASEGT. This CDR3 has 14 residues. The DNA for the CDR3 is TGTGCCAGCAGTGATGTCTTGAGCAATCAGCCCCAGCATTTT. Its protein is CASSDVLSNQPQHF.

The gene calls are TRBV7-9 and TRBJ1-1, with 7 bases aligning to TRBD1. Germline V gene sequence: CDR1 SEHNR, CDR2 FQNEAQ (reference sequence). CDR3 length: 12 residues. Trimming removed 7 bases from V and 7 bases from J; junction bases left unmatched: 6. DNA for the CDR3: TGTGCCAGCAAGGGACAGCTCCTTGAAGCTTTCTTT. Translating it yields CASKGQLLEAFF.